The T cell receptor (beta chain) under discussion was sequenced for a study of cytomegalovirus exposure and HLA in healthy donors (dated by TCRdb to about 2017). At the level of the whole study: In an earlier analysis of 550 to 750 of the donors, 250 to 350 Gb of sequence data and 117 million unique TCR beta sequences from 150 million to 200 million T cells were reported. To decide whether each TCR beta V gene segment behaved as functional or pseudogenic, an earlier analysis of some 570 of the donors relied on high-throughput TCR beta sequencing. Of the roughly 430 genotyped donors, around 81% fell in the genetic ancestry cluster associated with self-reported Caucasian donors. The T cell repertoires of under 750 subjects were profiled by immunosequencing and related to cytomegalovirus serostatus. Because of strong linkage in the cohort, four to six DR-DQ haplotypes were treated as single units for association and clustering. On average, roughly 200,000 unique TCR beta nucleotide sequences were sequenced per donor among 398 genotyped donors of the cohort, with around 19% of those sequences being non-productive. The later analysis used no new phenotypic data to find candidate immune exposures, relying instead on TCR beta sequences and their occurrence across donors. Every repertoire in the discovery cohort had been generated on one and the same sequencing platform. A separate validation cohort of over 95 different subjects was used in addition to the 666-subject first cohort. Roughly 300 gigabases of sequencing data and around 88 million unique TCR sequences made up an early release that covered nearly 650 HLA-typed donors. To study patterns of TCR occurrence, a later analysis re-analyzed previously published TCR beta repertoires from 500 to 850 donors and added high-resolution HLA genotyping. Both class I and class II loci were covered by HLA typing, at four-digit resolution. Typing coverage varied by locus: roughly 620-640 donors for A, B, C, DRB1 and DQB1; more than 500 for DQA1; more than 600 for DPA1; about 450 for DPB1. The study combined high-throughput TCR immunosequencing, statistical association of individual TCRs with disease status, and machine learning to predict cytomegalovirus infection status. Donor age, sex, ethnicity and CMV serostatus were compiled alongside the repertoire data. The aim of the study was to test whether cataloging public T cell receptors could identify signatures of past pathogen exposure. A later genetic analysis took genome-wide SNP genotypes for about three fifths of the roughly 670 donors and used that subset as a discovery cohort. The full study reports these points: Because HLA typing was unavailable for some donors at each locus, only the typed subset was used in association tests. Correlated functional status among segregating V segments might be attributable to linkage disequilibrium, but an unknown experimental factor could not be ruled out. At a false discovery rate of 0.05, a later analysis linked under 20,000 TCR beta sequences to specific HLA alleles. The study gave a list of 150 to 200 TCR beta chains associated with cytomegalovirus. In a later analysis, HLA-associated TCR beta chains showed more clonal expansion and lower generation probabilities than non-associated chains that were equally common. In a later genetic analysis, a missense DCLRE1C variant was associated with V-gene and J-gene trimming of TCR beta chains, and the association was replicated in an independent cohort. Some IMGT-functional V segments, including TRBV6-2 and TRBV6-3, could not be told apart with the 87-base-pair reads, so those segments were excluded. Immune exposure information for the cohort was limited to CMV serostatus. In an earlier analysis of fewer than 750 of the donors, most TCR beta V segments were observed in productive rearrangements about 87% or about 30% of the time, broadly matching IMGT annotations. When HLA alleles, especially DR and DQ, strongly co-occurred, attributing TCR associations to individual alleles was difficult. According to the authors, the approach could potentially be generalized to other disease states and immunological phenotypes. Most TCR sequences were seen in very few donors, while some public TCRs were found in many individuals. A few of the identified cytomegalovirus-associated TCR beta chains were confirmed in vitro to be specific for cytomegalovirus antigens. A group of highly shared sequence variants was considered likely to be a technical artifact of the sequencing pipeline. A later analysis reported that several top co-occurrence clusters appeared linked to parvovirus B19, influenza, CMV and Epstein-Barr virus. A later genetic analysis reported fewer N-insertions in productive TCRs among donors in an Asian-associated ancestry cluster than the roughly 640-donor mean. According to a later analysis, TCR association rates differed among HLA loci, with DRB1 alleles showing the most associated TCRs and HLA-C alleles showing the fewest. A later analysis found that most CMV-associated TCR beta chains appeared HLA-restricted, with HLA associations seemingly driven largely by CMV exposure. The cohort was sequenced for TCR beta chains only, and without alpha or paired-chain data the features that could be detected were limited. Roughly uniform sequencing depth across donors was assumed in presence/absence analyses, although this assumption may not hold. In both the original and validation cohorts, the classifier was reported to diagnose cytomegalovirus status with high specificity and sensitivity. A further reported finding was that TCR beta sequences accurately predicted the HLA-A and HLA-B alleles for most subjects in the first cohort. Because counts were too low, seventeen rarely observed V segments, including chromosome 9 orphons, were left out of the earlier analysis of a few hundred of the donors.

The CDR3, from cysteine to phenylalanine, totals 14 residues. Solely the CDR3 DNA is kept, with 42 bases framed from the first base. Per the germline V gene (reference sequence), LNHNV is the CDR1 and YYDKDF is the CDR2. V is pared back by 1 base and J by 6 bases, with 13 bases lying between the germline termini. Libraries came from the immunoSEQ multiplex PCR assay. The multiplex PCR relied on a mix of 60 forward primers for TCR Vbeta segments and 13 reverse primers for TCR Jbeta segments. A multiplex PCR assay on genomic DNA amplified the CDR3 region of rearranged TCR beta genes. Amplified TCR beta libraries were sequenced as 87-base-pair reads on the Illumina HiSeq System. The published analysis was carried out like this. A later analysis tallied about 77 million unique TCR beta chains across the 666 repertoires, and about 12 million of those chains were shared by two or more donors. Raw reads were error-corrected and collapsed into unique sequences with a nearest-neighbor algorithm that merged closely related sequences to remove PCR and sequencing errors. V, D and J gene segments were assigned by aligning CDR3 sequences to IMGT reference sequences. For a sequence to be retained, a match of at least six nucleotides to both a V gene segment and a J gene segment was required. A rearrangement counted as productive if the CDR3 had no stop codons and remained in frame with V and J, and every other rearrangement counted as non-productive. CDR3 was defined according to IMGT convention as the region running from the second conserved V-encoded cysteine to the conserved J-encoded phenylalanine. Sequences without an unambiguous match to a single V gene segment were excluded from the earlier analysis of approximately 600 of the donors. An earlier analysis of about 600 of the donors called V segments functional above 56.7% productive rearrangements and segregating when the between-donor standard deviation exceeded 5%. A statistical classification framework was developed to diagnose cytomegalovirus status using the catalog of TCR beta chain sequences. In a later analysis, V and J genes were assigned by comparing TCR nucleotide sequences against IMGT/GENE-DB human TR gene sequences. The TCRdist pipeline was used in a later analysis to assign CDR3 sequences and most-parsimonious VDJ recombination scenarios. A later analysis defined each TCR beta chain by its CDR3 amino acid sequence plus V-gene family, and excluded reads lacking a unique V-gene family. As a way to deal with suspected cross-contamination and a sequencing artifact, a later analysis dropped over 550 nucleotide sequences that were highly shared and had low generation probability. In a later analysis, a clonal expansion index was calculated for each public chain from normalized within-repertoire ranks of inferred template counts. In a later analysis, generation probabilities were computed using a VDJ recombination model fitted to out-of-frame rearrangements, and the results were checked against IGoR. In a later analysis, TCR-TCR, TCR-HLA and TCR-CMV co-occurrence was scored with hypergeometric tests, and a repertoire-size bias correction was applied to TCR pairs. In a later analysis, false discovery rates were estimated by permuting HLA or CMV assignments 20 times. In a later analysis, co-occurring TCRs were grouped with DBSCAN, and TCRdist sequence similarity was added when clustering was performed within HLA-allele-positive subsets. Co-occurrence clustering excluded repertoires with fewer than 30,000 or more than 120,000 public chains, plus five with anomalous nucleotide sharing. The clones in this table, taken by TCRdb from immuneACCESS, are in-frame only. Not every clone is retained; where verified, under half of the shortfall comes from an unresolved V gene, and the cause of the rest is unknown. For V, J and clone size, that table is used; D and trimming come from the DNA. This sample has 120,000 or so clones in its table, and approximately 69% of those were observed once. The leading ten clones occupy approximately 3.9% of the sample.

The cohort was made up of around 720 healthy bone marrow donors. All cohort members were sampled while nominally healthy, although unrecorded immune exposures were likely present. The donor tested CMV seropositive and was one of the 289 seropositive cohort members. A peripheral blood sample was collected from each donor, and TCR beta sequencing was performed on peripheral blood mononuclear cells. Genomic DNA was extracted from the blood cell samples with the Qiagen DNeasy Blood Extraction Kit. A word on this clone: Its antigen remains undetermined. Per-nucleotide qualities are absent, and no much larger clonotype sits a single base away.

The sequenced sample was PBMCs. This receptor chain uses TRBV15 and TRBJ2-7; the D gene remains uncertain. This receptor was identified in a middle-aged man in good health and CMV-seropositive. The bases are TGTGCCACCAGCAGAGGGGCGCCGCCCCTCGAGCAGTACTTC. It specifies CATSRGAPPLEQYF.